This T cell receptor (beta chain) was retrieved from a study of blood T cells in healthy people across ages. The CDR3 contains 18 residues. Trimming took off 0 bases at V and 1 base at J, with 16 bases between the two ends. Germline loops: CDR1 SGHAT, CDR2 FQNNGV. The table lists this clonotype with a few counts. Alongside a J-beta primer mix, a sample-barcoded 5' primer served in a second PCR lasting about 7 to 11 cycles. TCRdb redid the calling of the 5' RACE reads with MiXCR, one entry per CDR3 protein. The data show under 800,000 distinct CDR3 sequences, 40% to 45% seen once. The J gene is TRBJ2-1, the V gene TRBV11-2; D is possibly TRBD2 (5 bases). Sequencing was done on a sample of blood. This TCR was recovered from a woman aged 60-70 years in good health. CDR3 region: CASSLDSQRTRSYNEQFF. The CDR3 bases are TGTGCCAGCAGCTTAGATTCCCAGCGGACGCGATCCTACAATGAGCAGTTCTTC.